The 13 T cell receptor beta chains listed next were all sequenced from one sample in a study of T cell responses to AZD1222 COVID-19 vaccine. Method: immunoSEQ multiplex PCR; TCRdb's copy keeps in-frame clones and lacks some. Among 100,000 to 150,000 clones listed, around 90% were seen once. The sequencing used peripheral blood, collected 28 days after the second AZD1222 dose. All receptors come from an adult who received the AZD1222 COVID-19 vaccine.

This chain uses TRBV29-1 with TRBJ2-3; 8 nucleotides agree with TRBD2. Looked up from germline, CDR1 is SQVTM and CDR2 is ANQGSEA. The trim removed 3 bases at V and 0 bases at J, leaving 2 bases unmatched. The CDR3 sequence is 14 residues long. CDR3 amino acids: CSVDPSGSTDTQYF. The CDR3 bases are TGCAGCGTTGATCCTAGCGGGAGCACAGATACGCAGTATTTT.

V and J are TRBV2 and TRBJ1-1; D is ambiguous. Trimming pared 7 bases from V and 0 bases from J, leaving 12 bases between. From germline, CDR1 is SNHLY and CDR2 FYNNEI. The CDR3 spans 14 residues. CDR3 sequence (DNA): TGTGCCAGCAACCCCCCGTTCATGAACACTGAAGCTTTCTTT. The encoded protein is CASNPPFMNTEAFF.

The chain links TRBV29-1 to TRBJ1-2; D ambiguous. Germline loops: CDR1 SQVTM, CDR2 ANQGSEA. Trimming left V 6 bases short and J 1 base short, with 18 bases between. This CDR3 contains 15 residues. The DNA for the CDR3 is TGCAGCGTATCCCGGGTCAACGCCCGTAACTATGGCTACACCTTC. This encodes CSVSRVNARNYGYTF.

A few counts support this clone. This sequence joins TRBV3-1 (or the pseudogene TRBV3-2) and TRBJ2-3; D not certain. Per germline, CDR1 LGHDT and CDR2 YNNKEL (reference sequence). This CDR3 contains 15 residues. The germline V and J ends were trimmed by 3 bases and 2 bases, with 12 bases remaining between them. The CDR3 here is CASSQVGRPTDTQYF. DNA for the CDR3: TGTGCCAGCAGCCAGGTTGGACGGCCCACAGATACGCAGTATTTT.

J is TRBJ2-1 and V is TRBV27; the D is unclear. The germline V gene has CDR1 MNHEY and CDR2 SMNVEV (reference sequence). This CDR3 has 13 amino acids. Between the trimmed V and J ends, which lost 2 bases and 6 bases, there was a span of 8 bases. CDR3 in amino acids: CASSLPRGNEQFF. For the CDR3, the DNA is TGTGCCAGCAGTTTACCGCGAGGCAATGAGCAGTTCTTC.

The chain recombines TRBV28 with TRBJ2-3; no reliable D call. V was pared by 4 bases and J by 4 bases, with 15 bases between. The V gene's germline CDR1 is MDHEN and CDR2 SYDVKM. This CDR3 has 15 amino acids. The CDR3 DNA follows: TGTGCCAGCAGTTGGTTGGGAATGGTCGCAGATACGCAGTATTTT. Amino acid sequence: CASSWLGMVADTQYF.

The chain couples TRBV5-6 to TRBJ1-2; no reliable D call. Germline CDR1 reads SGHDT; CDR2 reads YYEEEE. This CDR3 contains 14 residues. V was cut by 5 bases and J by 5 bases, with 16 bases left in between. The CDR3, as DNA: TGTGCCAGCAGGCCACTAAGGCGTGGTTATGGCTACACCTTC. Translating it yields CASRPLRRGYGYTF.

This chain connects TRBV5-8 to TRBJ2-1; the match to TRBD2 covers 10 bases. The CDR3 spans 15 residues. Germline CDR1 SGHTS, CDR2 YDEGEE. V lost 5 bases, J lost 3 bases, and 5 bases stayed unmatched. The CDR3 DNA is TGTGCCAGCAGATTTACTAGCGGGGACTACAATGAGCAGTTCTTC. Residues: CASRFTSGDYNEQFF.

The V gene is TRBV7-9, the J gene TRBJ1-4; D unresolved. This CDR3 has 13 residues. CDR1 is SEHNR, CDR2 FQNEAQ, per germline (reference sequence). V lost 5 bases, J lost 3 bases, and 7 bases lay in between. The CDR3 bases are TGTGCCAGCAGCCTGGGGTCTAATGAAAAACTGTTTTTT. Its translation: CASSLGSNEKLFF.

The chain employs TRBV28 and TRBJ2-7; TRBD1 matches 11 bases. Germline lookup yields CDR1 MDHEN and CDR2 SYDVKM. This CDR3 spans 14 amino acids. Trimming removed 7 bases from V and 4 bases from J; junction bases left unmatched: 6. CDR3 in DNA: TGTGCCAGCATTCTGGACAGGGGGCATTACGAGCAGTACTTC. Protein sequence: CASILDRGHYEQYF.

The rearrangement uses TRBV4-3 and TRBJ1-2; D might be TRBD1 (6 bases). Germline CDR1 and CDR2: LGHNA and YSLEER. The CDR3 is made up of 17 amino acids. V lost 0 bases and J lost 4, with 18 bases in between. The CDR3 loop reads CASSQESGGGRLYGYTF. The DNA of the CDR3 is TGCGCCAGCAGCCAAGAGTCGGGCGGGGGCCGACTCTATGGCTACACCTTC.

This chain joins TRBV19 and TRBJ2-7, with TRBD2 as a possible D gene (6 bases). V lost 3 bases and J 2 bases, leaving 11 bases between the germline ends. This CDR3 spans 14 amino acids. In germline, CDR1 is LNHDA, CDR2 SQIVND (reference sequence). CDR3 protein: CASSIAGWAYEQYF. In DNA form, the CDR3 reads TGTGCCAGTAGTATCGCGGGGTGGGCCTACGAGCAGTACTTC.

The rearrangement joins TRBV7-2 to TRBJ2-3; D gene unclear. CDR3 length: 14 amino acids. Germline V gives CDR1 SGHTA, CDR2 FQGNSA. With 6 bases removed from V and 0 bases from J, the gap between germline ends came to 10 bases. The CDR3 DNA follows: TGTGCCAGCAGTCGGACGGGTAGCACAGATACGCAGTATTTT. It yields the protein CASSRTGSTDTQYF.